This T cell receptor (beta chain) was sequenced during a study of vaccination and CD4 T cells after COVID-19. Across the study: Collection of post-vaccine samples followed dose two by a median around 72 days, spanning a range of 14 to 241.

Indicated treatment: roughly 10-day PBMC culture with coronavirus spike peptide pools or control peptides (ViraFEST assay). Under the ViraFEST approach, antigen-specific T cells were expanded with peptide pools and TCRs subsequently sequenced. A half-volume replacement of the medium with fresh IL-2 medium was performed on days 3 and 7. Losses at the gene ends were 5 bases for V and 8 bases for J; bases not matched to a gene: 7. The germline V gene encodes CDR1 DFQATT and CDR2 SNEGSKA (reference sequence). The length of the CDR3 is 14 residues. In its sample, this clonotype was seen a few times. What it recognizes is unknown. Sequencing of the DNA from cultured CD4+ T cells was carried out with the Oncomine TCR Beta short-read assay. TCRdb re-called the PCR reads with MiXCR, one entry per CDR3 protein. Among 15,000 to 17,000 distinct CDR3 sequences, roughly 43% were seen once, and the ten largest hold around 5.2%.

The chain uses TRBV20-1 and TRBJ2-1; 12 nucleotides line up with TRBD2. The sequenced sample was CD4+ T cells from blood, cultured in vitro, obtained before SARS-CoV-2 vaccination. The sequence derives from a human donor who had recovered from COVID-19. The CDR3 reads CSAQLAGGIYEQFF. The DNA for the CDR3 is TGCAGTGCTCAACTAGCGGGGGGAATCTATGAGCAGTTCTTC.